This T cell receptor beta chain was captured by sequencing in a study of control samples from healthy donors and cancer patients. The method was immunoSEQ multiplex PCR; TCRdb's version includes in-frame clones alone and lacks a portion of them. The top ten clones hold roughly 1.2% of a sample with tens of thousands of clones, more than 85% of them seen once. CDR3 length equals 18 residues. Germline V gives CDR1 MNHEY, CDR2 SMNVEV (reference sequence). Trimming took 1 base from V and 2 from J; bases not matched to a gene: 8. The source material was PBMCs. The source of this sequence is a middle-aged woman with lung cancer. The chain uses TRBV27 and TRBJ2-3, with 11 bases matching TRBD2. In nucleotides, the CDR3 is TGTGCCAGCAGTTTATTGCCGGGACTAGCGGCAAACACAGATACGCAGTATTTT. It encodes CASSLLPGLAANTDTQYF.